The clone carrying this T cell receptor (beta chain) was observed at least ten times. Its matching antigen is unknown. The cDNA was synthesized by 5'RACE incorporating 10-nucleotide random UMIs. From 15-18 subjects, each sequencing run yielded over 160 million TCR-beta sequences. From the 5' RACE reads, TCRdb called clonotypes with MiXCR, one entry per CDR3 protein. Among approximately 58,000 distinct CDR3 sequences listed, roughly 8% were seen once. The CDR3 extends over 15 amino acids. V was cut by 0 bases and J by 1 base, with 12 bases left in between. The V gene's germline CDR1 is GTSNPN and CDR2 SVGIG (reference sequence). This sample is drawn from a study of neurological immune-mediated disorders. Time point here: longitudinal time-point 3. The study's findings and limits: The study found the most TCR clonal expansion in HTLV-1-associated myelopathy and the least in multiple sclerosis, below healthy controls. The absence of any CDR3 amino acid sequence shared by expanded clones across subjects suggests that repertoires were private in all groups.

The V gene is TRBV30, the J gene TRBJ2-5; possible D gene TRBD2, 6 bases. The receptor was isolated from a middle-aged woman in good health. Sequences were obtained from PBMCs. The CDR3 nucleotides read TGTGCCTGGAGTGTCGGTACTAGCTTCCAAGAGACCCAGTACTTC. This codes for CAWSVGTSFQETQYF.